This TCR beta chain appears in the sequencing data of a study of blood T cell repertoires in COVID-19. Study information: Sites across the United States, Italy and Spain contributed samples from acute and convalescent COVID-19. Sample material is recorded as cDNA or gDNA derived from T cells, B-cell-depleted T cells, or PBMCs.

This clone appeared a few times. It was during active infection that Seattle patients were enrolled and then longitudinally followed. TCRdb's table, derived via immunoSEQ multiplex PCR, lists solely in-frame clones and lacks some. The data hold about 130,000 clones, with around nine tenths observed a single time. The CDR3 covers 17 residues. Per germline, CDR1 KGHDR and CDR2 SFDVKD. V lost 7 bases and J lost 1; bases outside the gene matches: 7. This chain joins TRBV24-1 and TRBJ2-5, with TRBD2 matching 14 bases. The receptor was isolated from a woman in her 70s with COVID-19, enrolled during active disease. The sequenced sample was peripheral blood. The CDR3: CATSPGLAGAFQETQYF. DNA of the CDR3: TGTGCCACCAGCCCGGGACTAGCGGGGGCCTTCCAAGAGACCCAGTACTTC.